The 12 T cell receptor beta chains in this list originate from one sample, sequenced in a study of beta chain features in type 1 diabetes. Expressed TCRB transcripts were sequenced after all isolated RNA was converted to cDNA. Sequencing was performed with immunoSEQ multiplex PCR; in TCRdb, only in-frame clones are kept and a portion is missing. The sample carries a few hundred thousand clones, 11% recorded once. Study results and limitations: Across all four CD4+ subsets, people with type 1 diabetes showed modestly shorter TCRB CDR3s.

These TCRs are of unknown antigen specificity. Material for sequencing was naive CD4+ T cells from blood. Every receptor here comes from a young man with type 1 diabetes.

The chain carries TRBV5-1 and TRBJ1-1; D is unresolved. V was trimmed by 7 bases and J by 0 bases, leaving 10 bases between them. The CDR3 consists of 13 residues. The V gene's germline CDR1 is SGHRS and CDR2 YFSETQ. CDR3 nucleotide sequence: TGCGCCAGCGGAACAGAGATGAACACTGAAGCTTTCTTT. Protein: CASGTEMNTEAFF.

This clone was observed a handful of times. The J gene is TRBJ2-7, the V gene TRBV18; the match to TRBD2 covers 10 bases. This CDR3 region has 15 residues. Per the germline V gene, CDR1 is KGHSH and CDR2 is LQKENI. Trimming cost V 1 base and J 0 bases; bases outside gene matches: 0. CDR3 in DNA: TGTGCCAGCTCACCACGGACTAGCGGCTCCTACGAGCAGTACTTC. This sequence encodes CASSPRTSGSYEQYF.

This clone occurred a few times. This chain links TRBV28 with TRBJ2-7, with 7 bases identical to TRBD2. V was pared by 4 bases and J by 3 bases, with 0 bases of the junction left unmatched. The germline CDR1 and CDR2 sequences are MDHEN and SYDVKM. This CDR3 spans 12 amino acids. This CDR3 is CASSSGGYEQYF. In DNA, the CDR3 is TGTGCCAGCAGTTCGGGGGGCTACGAGCAGTACTTC.

The rearrangement joins TRBV19 to TRBJ2-3; TRBD1 agrees at 8 bases. Germline values: CDR1 LNHDA, CDR2 SQIVND (reference sequence). CDR3 length: 15 residues. J was trimmed by 3 bases and V by 4 bases; bases with no gene match: 6. The DNA of the CDR3 is TGTGCCAGTAGTACCAGGACAGGGAGTACAGATACGCAGTATTTT. Translating gives CASSTRTGSTDTQYF.

This clone was recorded a few times. This chain uses TRBV29-1 with TRBJ1-4; the D gene is possibly TRBD1 (5 bases). Germline values: CDR1 SQVTM, CDR2 ANQGSEA. This CDR3 region has 11 residues. The V gene lost 4 bases and the J gene lost 8 bases, with 8 bases spanning the gap. The CDR3 DNA follows: TGCAGCGTTGGGGGGGAAGAAAAACTGTTTTTT. This encodes CSVGGEEKLFF.

The chain has TRBV28 and TRBJ2-7, with TRBD1 as a possible D gene (5 bases). The CDR3 extends over 14 amino acids. Trimming pared 2 bases from V and 4 bases from J, leaving 12 bases between. Per the germline V gene, CDR1 is MDHEN and CDR2 is SYDVKM. The CDR3 protein is CASSLEGAGYEQYF. In DNA, the CDR3 is TGTGCCAGCAGTTTAGAAGGGGCAGGGTACGAGCAGTACTTC.

V usage is TRBV14 and J usage is TRBJ2-2, with a possible D match to TRBD1 (5 bases). Trimming stripped 4 bases from V and 4 bases from J, with 13 bases between. Germline values: CDR1 SGHDN, CDR2 FVKESK. The CDR3 runs 15 residues. This CDR3 reads CASSPGSLGTGELFF. In DNA, the CDR3 is TGTGCCAGCAGCCCAGGGTCCTTGGGCACCGGGGAGCTGTTTTTT.

This clone was found a few times. The rearrangement joins TRBV12-5 to TRBJ1-4; 8 bases match TRBD1. With 7 bases clipped from V and 7 bases from J, the junction kept 8 bases outside the gene matches. Germline loops: CDR1 LGHNT, CDR2 FRNRAP. This CDR3 region has 14 residues. This chain's CDR3 is CASDLGQGGEKLFF. CDR3 sequence (DNA): TGTGCTAGTGACCTCGGACAGGGAGGTGAAAAACTGTTTTTT.

The chain carries TRBV18 and TRBJ2-3, with 12 bases lining up with TRBD2. Trimming cost V 6 bases and J 1 base; bases outside gene matches: 5. The CDR3 loop spans 16 amino acids. CDR1 KGHSH and CDR2 LQKENI come from the germline V gene. The CDR3 sequence is CASSHRTSGGTDTQYF. In DNA, the CDR3 is TGTGCCAGCTCTCACAGGACTAGCGGGGGCACAGATACGCAGTATTTT.

As concerns this clone: The same CDR3 arises from other DNA sequences in this sample as well. This chain connects TRBV2 to TRBJ1-5; 10 bases match TRBD1. Germline V gives CDR1 SNHLY, CDR2 FYNNEI. The V and J ends lost 6 bases and 7 bases, in that order; junction bases with no gene match: 3. There are 13 residues in the CDR3. CDR3 bases: TGTGCCAGCAGCGGGACAGGGGACCAGCCCCAGCATTTT. Amino acids: CASSGTGDQPQHF.

In this sample, this clone turned up a few times. The chain links TRBV7-2 to TRBJ2-7; 8 bases match TRBD1. V lost 1 base and J lost 2; bases outside the gene matches: 10. This CDR3 contains 17 residues. Germline values: CDR1 SGHTA, CDR2 FQGNSA. DNA for the CDR3: TGTGCCAGCAGCTTAGGAAGGCGATGGACAGGGACCTACGAGCAGTACTTC. Protein: CASSLGRRWTGTYEQYF.

This clone was found a few times. The chain recombines TRBV6-1 with TRBJ2-3; 8 positions agree with TRBD1. The CDR3 consists of 14 residues. Per the germline V gene, CDR1 is MNHNS and CDR2 is SASEGT. The junction had 3 bases not matched to a gene; V was cut back by 4 bases and J by 3 bases. The CDR3 spells CASSAGGATDTQYF. Written as DNA, the CDR3 is TGTGCCAGCAGTGCAGGGGGCGCGACAGATACGCAGTATTTT.